The rows below give T cell receptor beta chains drawn from one sample of a study of PD-L1 blockade in urothelial cancer. Sequencing used immunoSEQ multiplex PCR; TCRdb keeps in-frame clones, though not all of them. The sample holds about 30,000 clones, 70% to 90% seen once. The sequenced sample was PBMCs, obtained around atezolizumab (anti-PD-L1) treatment. These receptor sequences come from a man at least 80 years old with urothelial cancer. Both conserved end residues are part of each CDR3. Each record gives: CDR3 length, clone size, D gene, V gene, J gene, CDR3 DNA, CDR3 protein. The D gene is left open where the match is weak. The size of a clone is reported for some rows only, either as once, few or many, or as a class for expanded clones.

14,-,TRBD1,TRBV5-6,TRBJ2-7,TGTGCCAGCAGCATAAGACAGGGGCTCTACGAGCAGTACTTC,CASSIRQGLYEQYF
15,-,TRBD2,TRBV5-4,TRBJ2-2,TGTGCCAGCAGCTTTGGGGCGGGAGACACCGGGGAGCTGTTTTTT,CASSFGAGDTGELFF
15,-,TRBD2,TRBV5-4,TRBJ2-5,TGTGCCAGCAGCCCGGACAGCGGGAGGCAAGAGACCCAGTACTTC,CASSPDSGRQETQYF
18,-,-,TRBV7-9,TRBJ2-1,TGTGCCAGCAGCTCCCGGGGGGCTAGCGATCAGACCTACAATGAGCAGTTCTTC,CASSSRGASDQTYNEQFF
16,-,TRBD1,TRBV4-3,TRBJ2-1,TGCGCCAGCAGCCAAGATCCTACAGGGGGCCTCGATGAGCAGTTCTTC,CASSQDPTGGLDEQFF
16,-,TRBD1,TRBV18,TRBJ1-4,TGTGCCAGCTCACCACCGCCGGGACAGGGTAATGAAAAACTGTTTTTT,CASSPPPGQGNEKLFF
17,-,TRBD2,TRBV5-6,TRBJ2-3,TGTGCCAGCAGCGACCCAAGGCGGGAGGGGTCTATAGATACGCAGTATTTT,CASSDPRREGSIDTQYF
15,few,-,TRBV19,TRBJ2-5,TGTGCCAGTACCGCGGGCGGTACAGGGAGAGAGACCCAGTACTTC,CASTAGGTGRETQYF
13,-,-,TRBV2,TRBJ1-3,TGTGCCAGCAGTGCCCTCTCTGGAAACACCATATATTTT,CASSALSGNTIYF
16,once,TRBD2,TRBV27,TRBJ2-7,TGTGCCAGCAGTCCGACCTCGCGAGCGGGAGACTACGAGCAGTACTTC,CASSPTSRAGDYEQYF
11,few,-,TRBV2,TRBJ1-1,TGTGCCAGCAGTAAGAGCCCTGAAGCTTTCTTT,CASSKSPEAFF